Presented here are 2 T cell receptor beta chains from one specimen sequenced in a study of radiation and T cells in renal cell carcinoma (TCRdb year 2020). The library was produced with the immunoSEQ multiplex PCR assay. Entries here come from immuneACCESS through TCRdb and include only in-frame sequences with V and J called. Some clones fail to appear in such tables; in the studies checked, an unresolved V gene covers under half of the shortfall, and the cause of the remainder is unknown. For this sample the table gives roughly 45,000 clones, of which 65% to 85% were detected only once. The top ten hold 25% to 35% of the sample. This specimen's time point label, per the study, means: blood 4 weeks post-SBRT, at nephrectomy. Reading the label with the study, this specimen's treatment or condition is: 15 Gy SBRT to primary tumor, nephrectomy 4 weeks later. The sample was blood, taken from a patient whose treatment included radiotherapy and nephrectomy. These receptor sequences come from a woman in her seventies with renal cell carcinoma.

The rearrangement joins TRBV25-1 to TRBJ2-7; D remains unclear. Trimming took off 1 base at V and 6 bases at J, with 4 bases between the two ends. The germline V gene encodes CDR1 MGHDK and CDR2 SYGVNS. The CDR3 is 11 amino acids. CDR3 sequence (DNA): TGTGCCAGCAGTGAATTTACCGAGCAGTACTTC. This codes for CASSEFTEQYF.

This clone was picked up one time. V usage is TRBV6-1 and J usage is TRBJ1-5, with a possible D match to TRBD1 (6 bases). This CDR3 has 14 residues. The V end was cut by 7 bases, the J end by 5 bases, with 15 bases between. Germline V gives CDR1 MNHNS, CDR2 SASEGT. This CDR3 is CASIDRLYYQPQHF. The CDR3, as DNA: TGTGCCAGCATTGACAGGCTATACTATCAGCCCCAGCATTTT.